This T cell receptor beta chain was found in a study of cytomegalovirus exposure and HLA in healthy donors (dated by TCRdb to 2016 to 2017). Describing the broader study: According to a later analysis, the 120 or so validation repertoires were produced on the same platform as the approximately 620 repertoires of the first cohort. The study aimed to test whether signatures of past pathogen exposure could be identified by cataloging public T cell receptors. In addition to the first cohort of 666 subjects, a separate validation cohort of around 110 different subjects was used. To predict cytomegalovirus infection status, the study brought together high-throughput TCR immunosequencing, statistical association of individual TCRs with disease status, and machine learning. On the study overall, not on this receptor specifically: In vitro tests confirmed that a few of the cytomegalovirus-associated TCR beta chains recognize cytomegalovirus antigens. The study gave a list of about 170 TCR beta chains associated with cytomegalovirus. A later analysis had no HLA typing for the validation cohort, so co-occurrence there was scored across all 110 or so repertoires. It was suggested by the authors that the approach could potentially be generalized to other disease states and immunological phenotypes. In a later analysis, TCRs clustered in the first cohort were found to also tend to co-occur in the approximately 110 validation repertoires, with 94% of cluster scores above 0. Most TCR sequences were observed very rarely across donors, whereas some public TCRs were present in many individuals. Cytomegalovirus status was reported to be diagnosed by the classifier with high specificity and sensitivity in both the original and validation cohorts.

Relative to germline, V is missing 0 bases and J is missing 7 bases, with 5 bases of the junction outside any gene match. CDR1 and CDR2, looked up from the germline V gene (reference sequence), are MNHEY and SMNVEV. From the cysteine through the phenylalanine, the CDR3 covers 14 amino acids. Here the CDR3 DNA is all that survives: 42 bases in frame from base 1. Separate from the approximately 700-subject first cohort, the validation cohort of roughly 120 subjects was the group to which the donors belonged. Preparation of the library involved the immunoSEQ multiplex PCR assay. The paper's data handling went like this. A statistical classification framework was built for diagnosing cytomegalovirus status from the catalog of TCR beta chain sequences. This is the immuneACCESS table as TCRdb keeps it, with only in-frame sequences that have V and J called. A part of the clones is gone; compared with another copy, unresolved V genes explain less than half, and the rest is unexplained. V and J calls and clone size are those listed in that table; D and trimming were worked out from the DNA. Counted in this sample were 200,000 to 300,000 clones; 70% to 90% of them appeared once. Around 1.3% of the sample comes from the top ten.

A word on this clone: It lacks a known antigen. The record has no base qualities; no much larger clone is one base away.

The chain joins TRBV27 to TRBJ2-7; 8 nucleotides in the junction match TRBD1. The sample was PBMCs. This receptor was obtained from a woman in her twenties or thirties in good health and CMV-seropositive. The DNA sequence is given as TGTGCCAGCAGTTTATCGCGGACAGGGTGGGAGCAGTACTTC. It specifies CASSLSRTGWEQYF.